Described below is a single TCR beta chain sequence and its context. Sequenced by immunoSEQ multiplex PCR; TCRdb stores in-frame clones only, minus some. The repertoire has under 300,000 clones, roughly 80% of them found once; the top ten carry 13%. This sample stems from a study of control samples from healthy donors and cancer patients. The germline CDR1 and CDR2 sequences are SGHNT and YYREEE (reference sequence). The V end was cut by 3 bases, the J end by 8 bases, with 8 bases between. The CDR3 extends over 12 amino acids. The sample was PBMCs. The source is a woman in her sixties or seventies with lung cancer. This chain uses TRBV5-4 with TRBJ2-2; no clear D gene. CDR3 DNA sequence: TGTGCCAGCAGCTGGGGTAGTGGGGAGCTGTTTTTT. It is translated as CASSWGSGELFF.